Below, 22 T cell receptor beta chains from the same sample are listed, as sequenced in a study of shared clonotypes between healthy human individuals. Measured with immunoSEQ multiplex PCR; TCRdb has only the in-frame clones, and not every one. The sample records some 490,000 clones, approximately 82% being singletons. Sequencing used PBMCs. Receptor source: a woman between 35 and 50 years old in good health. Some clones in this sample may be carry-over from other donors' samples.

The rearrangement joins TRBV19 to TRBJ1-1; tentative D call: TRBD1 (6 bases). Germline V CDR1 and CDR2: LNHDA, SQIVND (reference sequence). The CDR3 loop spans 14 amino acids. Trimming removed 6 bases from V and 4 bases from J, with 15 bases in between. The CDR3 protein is CASSLRGRGTEAFF. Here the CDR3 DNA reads TGTGCCAGTAGCCTCAGGGGCAGGGGCACTGAAGCTTTCTTT. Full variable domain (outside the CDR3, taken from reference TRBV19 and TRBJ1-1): DGGITQSPKYLFRKEGQNVTLSCEQNLNHDAMYWYRQDPGQGLRLIYYSQIVNDFQKGDIAEGYSVSREKKESFPLTVTSAQKNPTAFYLCASSLRGRGTEAFFGQGTRLTVV.

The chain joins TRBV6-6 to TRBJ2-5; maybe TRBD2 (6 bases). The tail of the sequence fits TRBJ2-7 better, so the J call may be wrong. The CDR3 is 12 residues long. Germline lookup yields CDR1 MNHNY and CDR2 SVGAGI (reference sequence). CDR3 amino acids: CASSYRGLEQYF. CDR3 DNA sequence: TGTGCCAGCAGTTACCGGGGACTCGAGCAGTACTTC.

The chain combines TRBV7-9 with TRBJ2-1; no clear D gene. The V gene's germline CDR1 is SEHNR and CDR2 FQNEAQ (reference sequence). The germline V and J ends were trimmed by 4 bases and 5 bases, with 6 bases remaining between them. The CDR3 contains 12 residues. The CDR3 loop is CASSYLHNEQFF. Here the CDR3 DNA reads TGTGCCAGCAGCTACCTACACAATGAGCAGTTCTTC.

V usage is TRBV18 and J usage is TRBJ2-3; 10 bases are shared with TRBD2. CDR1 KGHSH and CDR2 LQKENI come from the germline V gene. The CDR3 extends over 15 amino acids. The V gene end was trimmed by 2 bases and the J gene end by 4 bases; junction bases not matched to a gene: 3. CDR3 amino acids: CASSPGAGGADTQYF. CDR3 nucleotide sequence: TGTGCCAGCTCACCAGGAGCGGGAGGGGCAGATACGCAGTATTTT.

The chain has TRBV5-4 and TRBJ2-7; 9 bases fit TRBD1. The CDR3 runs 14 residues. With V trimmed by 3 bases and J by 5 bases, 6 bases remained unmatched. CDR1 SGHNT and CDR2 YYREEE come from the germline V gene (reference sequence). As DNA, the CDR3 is TGTGCCAGCAGCTCCGGGACAGGGAGGCACGAGCAGTACTTC. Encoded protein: CASSSGTGRHEQYF.

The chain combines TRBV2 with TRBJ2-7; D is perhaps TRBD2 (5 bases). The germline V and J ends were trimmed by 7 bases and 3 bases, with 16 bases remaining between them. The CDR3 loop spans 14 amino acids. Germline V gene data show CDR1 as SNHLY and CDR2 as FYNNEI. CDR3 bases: TGTGCCAGCAATTTAGAGGGAGCGGACTACGAGCAGTACTTC. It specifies CASNLEGADYEQYF.

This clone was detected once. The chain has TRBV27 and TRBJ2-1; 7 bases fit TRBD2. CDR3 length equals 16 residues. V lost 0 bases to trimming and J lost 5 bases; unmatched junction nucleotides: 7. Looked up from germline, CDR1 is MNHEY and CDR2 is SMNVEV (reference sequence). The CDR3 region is CASSLSKGRGDNEQFF. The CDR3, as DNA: TGTGCCAGCAGTTTATCGAAGGGCCGGGGGGACAATGAGCAGTTCTTC.

The CDR3 loop reads CASQDNSYEQYF. The CDR3 DNA is TGTGCCAGCCAGGACAATTCCTACGAGCAGTACTTC. This chain connects TRBV7-6 to TRBJ2-7, with D possibly matching TRBD1 (5 bases). There are 12 residues in the CDR3. Germline values: CDR1 SGHVS, CDR2 FNYEAQ. V shed 8 bases and J shed 1 base, with 9 bases lying between them.

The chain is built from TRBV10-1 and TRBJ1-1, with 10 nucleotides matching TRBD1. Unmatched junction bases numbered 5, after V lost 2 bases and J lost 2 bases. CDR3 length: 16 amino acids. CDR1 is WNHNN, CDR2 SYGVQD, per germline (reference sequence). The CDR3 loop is CASSEGRDRGNTEAFF. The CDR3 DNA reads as TGCGCCAGCAGTGAGGGTCGGGACAGGGGTAACACTGAAGCTTTCTTT.

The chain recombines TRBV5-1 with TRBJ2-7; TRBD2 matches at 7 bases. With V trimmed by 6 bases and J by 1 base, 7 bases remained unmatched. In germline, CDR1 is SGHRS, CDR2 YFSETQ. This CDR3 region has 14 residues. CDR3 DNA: TGCGCCAGCACCCCCTGGGAGGGATCCTACGAGCAGTACTTC. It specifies CASTPWEGSYEQYF.

The CDR3 DNA reads TGTGCCAGTGGGTGGGTCGGGAACACTGAAGCTTTCTTT. Translation: CASGWVGNTEAFF. The chain couples TRBV6-5 to TRBJ1-1; no clear D. The CDR3 is 13 amino acids. Per the germline V gene, CDR1 is MNHEY and CDR2 is SVGAGI. Trimming left V 9 bases short and J 1 base short, with 12 bases between.

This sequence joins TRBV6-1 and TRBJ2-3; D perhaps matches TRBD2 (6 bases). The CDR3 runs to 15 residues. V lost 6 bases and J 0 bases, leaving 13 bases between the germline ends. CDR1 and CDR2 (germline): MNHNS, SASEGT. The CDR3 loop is CASRRTTQSTDTQYF. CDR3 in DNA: TGTGCCAGCAGGAGGACTACACAAAGCACAGATACGCAGTATTTT.

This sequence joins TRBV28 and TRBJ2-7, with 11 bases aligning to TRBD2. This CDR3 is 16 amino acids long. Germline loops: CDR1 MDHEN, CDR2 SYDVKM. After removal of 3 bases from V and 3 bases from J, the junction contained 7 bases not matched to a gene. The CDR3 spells CASSFPGLAENYEQYF. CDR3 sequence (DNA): TGTGCCAGCAGTTTCCCGGGACTAGCGGAGAACTACGAGCAGTACTTC.

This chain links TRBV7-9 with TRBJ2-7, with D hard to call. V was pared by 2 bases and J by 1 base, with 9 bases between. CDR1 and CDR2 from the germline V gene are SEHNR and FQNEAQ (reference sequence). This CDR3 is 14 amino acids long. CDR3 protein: CASSLTPQSYEQYF. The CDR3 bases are TGTGCCAGCAGCTTAACTCCCCAATCCTACGAGCAGTACTTC.

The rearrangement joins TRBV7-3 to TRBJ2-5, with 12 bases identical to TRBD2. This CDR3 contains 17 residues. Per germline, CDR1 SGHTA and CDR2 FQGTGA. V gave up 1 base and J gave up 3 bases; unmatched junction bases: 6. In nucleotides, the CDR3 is TGTGCCAGCAGCTTAATGGGGACTAGCGGGTTGGAAGAGACCCAGTACTTC. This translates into CASSLMGTSGLEETQYF.

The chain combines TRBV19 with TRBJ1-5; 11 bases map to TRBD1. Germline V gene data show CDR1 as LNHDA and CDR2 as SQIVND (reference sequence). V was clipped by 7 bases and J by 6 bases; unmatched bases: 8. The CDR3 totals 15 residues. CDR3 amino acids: CASNPGQGVGQPQHF. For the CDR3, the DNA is TGTGCCAGTAATCCGGGACAGGGGGTGGGTCAGCCCCAGCATTTT.

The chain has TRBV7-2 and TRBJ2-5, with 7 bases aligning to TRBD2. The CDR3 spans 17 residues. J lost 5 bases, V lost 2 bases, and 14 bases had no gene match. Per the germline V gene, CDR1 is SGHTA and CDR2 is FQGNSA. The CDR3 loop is CASSLQIRRERWETQYF. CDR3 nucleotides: TGTGCCAGCAGCTTACAGATTAGGCGGGAGAGGTGGGAGACCCAGTACTTC. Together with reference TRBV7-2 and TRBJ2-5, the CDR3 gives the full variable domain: GAGVSQSPSNKVTEKGKDVELRCDPISGHTALYWYRQSLGQGLEFLIYFQGNSAPDKSGLPSDRFSAERTGGSVSTLTIQRTQQEDSAVYLCASSLQIRRERWETQYFGPGTRLLVL.

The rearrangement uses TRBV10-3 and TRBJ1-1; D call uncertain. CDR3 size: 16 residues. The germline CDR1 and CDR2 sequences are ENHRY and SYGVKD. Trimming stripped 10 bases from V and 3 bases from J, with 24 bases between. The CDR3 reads CATLRAGEFGDTEAFF. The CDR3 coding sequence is TGTGCCACCCTGAGGGCCGGGGAATTCGGTGACACTGAAGCTTTCTTT.

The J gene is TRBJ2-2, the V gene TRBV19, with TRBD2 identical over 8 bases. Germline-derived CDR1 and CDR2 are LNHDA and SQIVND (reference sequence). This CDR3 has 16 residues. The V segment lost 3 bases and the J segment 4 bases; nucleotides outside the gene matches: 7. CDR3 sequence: CASSIFAGGPTGELFF. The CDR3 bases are TGTGCCAGTAGTATCTTCGCGGGAGGTCCCACCGGGGAGCTGTTTTTT.

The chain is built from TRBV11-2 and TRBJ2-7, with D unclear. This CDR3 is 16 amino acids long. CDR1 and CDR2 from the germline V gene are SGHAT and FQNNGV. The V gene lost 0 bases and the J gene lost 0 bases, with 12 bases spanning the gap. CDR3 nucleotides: TGTGCCAGCAGCTTAGATCCGGAACTCAGCTCCTACGAGCAGTACTTC. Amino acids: CASSLDPELSSYEQYF.

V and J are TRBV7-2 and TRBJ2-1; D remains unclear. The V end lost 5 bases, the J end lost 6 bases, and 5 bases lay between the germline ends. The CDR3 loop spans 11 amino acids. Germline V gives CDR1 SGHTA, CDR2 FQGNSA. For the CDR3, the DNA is TGTGCCAGCAGCCCCCGCAATGAGCAGTTCTTC. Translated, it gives CASSPRNEQFF.

Here the CDR3 reads CATSRRGLGQPQHF. CDR3 nucleotide sequence: TGTGCCACCAGCAGGCGGGGCTTGGGTCAGCCCCAGCATTTT. The chain joins TRBV15 to TRBJ1-5; tentative D call: TRBD1 (5 bases). V lost 3 bases and J lost 6, with 12 bases in between. The CDR3 length is 14 residues. The germline CDR1 and CDR2 sequences are LNHNV and YYDKDF (reference sequence).